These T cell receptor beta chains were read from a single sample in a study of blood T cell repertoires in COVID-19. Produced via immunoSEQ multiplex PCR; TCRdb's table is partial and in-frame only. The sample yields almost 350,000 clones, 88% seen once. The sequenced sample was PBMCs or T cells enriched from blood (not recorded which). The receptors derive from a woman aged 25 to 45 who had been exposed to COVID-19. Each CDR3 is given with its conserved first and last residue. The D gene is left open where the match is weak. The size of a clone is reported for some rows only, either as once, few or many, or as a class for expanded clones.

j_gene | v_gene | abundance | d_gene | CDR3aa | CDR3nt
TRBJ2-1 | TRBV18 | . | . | CASSPGTGSYNEQFF | TGTGCCAGCTCACCTGGAACAGGGTCCTACAATGAGCAGTTCTTC
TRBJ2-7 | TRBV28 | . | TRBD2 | CASSPTSGASYEQYF | TGTGCCAGCAGTCCAACTAGCGGAGCCTCCTACGAGCAGTACTTC
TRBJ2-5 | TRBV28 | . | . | CASTIGRPGGYETQYF | TGTGCCAGCACCATAGGGCGTCCGGGGGGCTATGAGACCCAGTACTTC
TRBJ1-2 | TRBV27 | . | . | CASSFLQEGYGYTF | TGTGCCAGCAGTTTCCTACAGGAGGGCTATGGCTACACCTTC
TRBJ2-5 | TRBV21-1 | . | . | CASSKFRSPGTQYF | TGTGCCAGCAGCAAATTTCGAAGCCCGGGGACCCAGTACTTC
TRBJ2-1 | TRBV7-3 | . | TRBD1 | CASSLILDRDSYNEQFF | TGTGCCAGCAGCTTAATCCTGGACAGGGATTCCTACAATGAGCAGTTCTTC
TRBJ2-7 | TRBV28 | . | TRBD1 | CASSEWDRSYEQYF | TGTGCCAGCAGTGAATGGGACAGATCCTACGAGCAGTACTTC
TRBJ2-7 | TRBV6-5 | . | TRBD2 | CASSLLTSGDTYEQYF | TGTGCCAGCAGTTTGCTGACTAGCGGAGACACCTACGAGCAGTACTTC
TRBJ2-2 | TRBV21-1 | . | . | CASRRDNRLSTNTGELFF | TGTGCCAGCCGTCGGGACAACAGGCTTTCAACGAACACCGGGGAGCTGTTTTTT
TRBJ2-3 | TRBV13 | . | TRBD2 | CASSQRTSGRTDTQYF | TGTGCCAGCAGCCAAAGGACTAGCGGGAGAACAGATACGCAGTATTTT
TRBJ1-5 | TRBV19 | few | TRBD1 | CATLGQGNQPQHF | TGTGCCACCCTGGGACAGGGGAATCAGCCCCAGCATTTT
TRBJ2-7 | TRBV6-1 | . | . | CASTEGVQFYEQYF | TGTGCCAGCACCGAGGGTGTCCAGTTCTACGAGCAGTACTTC
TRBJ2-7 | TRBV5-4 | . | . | CASSFFPLTRSRPEQYF | TGTGCCAGCAGCTTTTTCCCGCTGACTAGATCCCGACCTGAGCAGTACTTC
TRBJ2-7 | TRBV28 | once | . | CASSRGGGQLYEQYF | TGTGCCAGCAGCCGAGGGGGGGGTCAGCTCTACGAGCAGTACTTC
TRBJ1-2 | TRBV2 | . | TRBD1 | CASPGQGGGYTF | TGTGCCAGCCCCGGACAGGGAGGTGGCTACACCTTC
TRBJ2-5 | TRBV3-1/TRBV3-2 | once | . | CASSQEAGLRGETQYF | TGTGCCAGCAGCCAAGAGGCGGGACTCCGAGGGGAGACCCAGTACTTC
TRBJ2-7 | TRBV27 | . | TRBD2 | CASSRLGTSPYEQYF | TGTGCCAGCAGTCGCCTCGGGACTAGTCCCTACGAGCAGTACTTC
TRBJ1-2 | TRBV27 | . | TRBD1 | CASRHRPGTGRENNYGYTF | TGTGCCAGCAGACACCGACCCGGGACAGGGAGGGAGAACAACTATGGCTACACCTTC
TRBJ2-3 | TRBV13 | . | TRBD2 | CASRLAGGGDTQYF | TGTGCCAGCAGACTAGCGGGGGGTGGAGATACGCAGTATTTT
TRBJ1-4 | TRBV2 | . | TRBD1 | CASRGRGQANEKLFF | TGTGCCAGCAGGGGAAGGGGGCAGGCTAATGAAAAACTGTTTTTT
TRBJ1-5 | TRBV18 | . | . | CASSAGNNQPQHF | TGTGCCAGCTCTGCAGGGAACAATCAGCCCCAGCATTTT
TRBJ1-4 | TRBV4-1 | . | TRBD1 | CASTRGTANEKLFF | TGCGCCAGCACCCGCGGGACAGCGAATGAAAAACTGTTTTTT